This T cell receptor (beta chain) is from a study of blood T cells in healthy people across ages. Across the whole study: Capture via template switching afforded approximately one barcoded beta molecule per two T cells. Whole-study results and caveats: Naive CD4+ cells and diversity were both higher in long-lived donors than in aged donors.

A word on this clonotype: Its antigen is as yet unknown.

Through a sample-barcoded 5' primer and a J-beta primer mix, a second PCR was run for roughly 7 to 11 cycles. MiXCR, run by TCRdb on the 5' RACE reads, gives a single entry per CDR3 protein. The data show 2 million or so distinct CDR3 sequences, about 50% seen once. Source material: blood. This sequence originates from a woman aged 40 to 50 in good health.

CDR3 nucleotide sequence: TGCGCCAGCAGCCAAGAGGGGACGGCTGAAGCTTTCTTT. Translation gives CASSQEGTAEAFF. V and J are TRBV4-1 and TRBJ1-1, with a possible D match to TRBD1 (5 bases). In germline, CDR1 is MGHRA, CDR2 YSYEKL. The CDR3 has 13 residues. Between the trimmed V and J ends, which lost 0 bases and 6 bases, there was a span of 8 bases.